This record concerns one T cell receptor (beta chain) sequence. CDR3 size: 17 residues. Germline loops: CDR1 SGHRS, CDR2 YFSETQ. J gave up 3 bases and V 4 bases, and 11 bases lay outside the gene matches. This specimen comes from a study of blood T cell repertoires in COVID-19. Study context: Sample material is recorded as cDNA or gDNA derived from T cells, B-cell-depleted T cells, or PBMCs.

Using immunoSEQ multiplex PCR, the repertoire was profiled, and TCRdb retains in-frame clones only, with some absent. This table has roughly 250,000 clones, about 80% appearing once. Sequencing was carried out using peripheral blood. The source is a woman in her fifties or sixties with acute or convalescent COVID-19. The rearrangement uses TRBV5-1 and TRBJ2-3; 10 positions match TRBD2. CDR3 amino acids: CASSAKTSGAKTDTQYF. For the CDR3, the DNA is TGCGCCAGCAGCGCGAAAACTAGCGGGGCAAAAACAGATACGCAGTATTTT.